These 13 T cell receptor beta chains were all obtained from the same sample, sequenced in a study of identical twins. TCRdb re-called the 5' RACE reads through MiXCR, storing one row per CDR3 protein. The data contain 120,000 to 150,000 distinct CDR3 sequences, roughly 3.2% of them singletons. The material sequenced was memory T cells sorted from blood. These TCRs come from a man between 18 and 29 years old in good health.

A few counts support this clonotype. This chain connects TRBV4-2 to TRBJ1-5, with 8 bases lining up with TRBD1. In germline, CDR1 is LGHNA, CDR2 YNFKEQ. This CDR3 has 18 amino acids. V was pared by 0 bases and J by 0 bases, with 7 bases of the junction left unmatched. CDR3 amino acids: CASSQDLVGTGSNQPQHF. The CDR3 coding sequence is TGTGCCAGCAGCCAAGATTTAGTCGGGACAGGTAGCAATCAGCCCCAGCATTTT.

Many counts were recorded for this clonotype. V gene TRBV20-1 combines with J gene TRBJ2-1, with 7 bases identical to TRBD2. This CDR3 has 13 amino acids. Germline V gene sequence: CDR1 DFQATT, CDR2 SNEGSKA (reference sequence). Losses at the gene ends were 5 bases for V and 5 bases for J; bases not matched to a gene: 6. This CDR3 reads CSAAGRSHNEQFF. The CDR3 coding sequence is TGCAGTGCTGCCGGGAGGTCCCACAATGAGCAGTTCTTC.

Many counts were recorded for this clonotype. The gene calls are TRBV9 and TRBJ2-3; 9 bases are a match to TRBD1. Germline CDR1 reads SGDLS; CDR2 reads YYNGEE. The CDR3 contains 16 residues. With V trimmed by 3 bases and J by 4 bases, 9 bases remained unmatched. The CDR3 here is CASSASGQGGSDTQYF. The CDR3 DNA follows: TGTGCCAGCAGCGCGTCGGGACAGGGCGGGTCAGATACGCAGTATTTT.

This clonotype was counted at least ten times. The V gene is TRBV5-8, the J gene TRBJ2-2, with D perhaps matching TRBD2 (6 bases). Germline V gene lookup returns CDR1 SGHTS and CDR2 YDEGEE. The CDR3 length is 14 residues. V lost 0 bases and J 6 bases, leaving 9 bases between the germline ends. The CDR3 protein is CASSLGLVPGELFF. CDR3 nucleotide sequence: TGTGCCAGCAGCTTGGGACTAGTTCCCGGGGAGCTGTTTTTT.

This clonotype was seen ten or more times. V is TRBV7-2 and J is TRBJ2-2, with 8 bases aligning to TRBD2. Looked up from germline, CDR1 is SGHTA and CDR2 is FQGNSA. V shed 5 bases, J shed 5 bases, and the junction held 7 bases outside the gene matches. CDR3 length: 15 residues. The CDR3 loop is CASSAFGRGTGELFF. The DNA of the CDR3 is TGTGCCAGCAGCGCCTTCGGGAGGGGTACCGGGGAGCTGTTTTTT.

Ten or more counts support this clonotype. The CDR3 region has the DNA TGTGCCAGCAGGGGAGCGGGAGGGTACACAGATACGCAGTATTTT. It specifies CASRGAGGYTDTQYF. The chain has TRBV2 and TRBJ2-3; TRBD2 matches at 10 bases. In germline, CDR1 is SNHLY, CDR2 FYNNEI. The trim removed 6 bases at V and 2 bases at J, leaving 5 bases unmatched. This CDR3 has 15 amino acids.

This clonotype was picked up many times. The chain combines TRBV12-3 or TRBV12-4 with TRBJ1-5, with D possibly matching TRBD1 (6 bases). The CDR3 runs 16 residues. Trimming took 3 bases from V and 2 from J, leaving 14 bases between them. CDR3 amino acids: CASSFRQAHRNQPQHF. DNA of the CDR3: TGTGCCAGCAGTTTCCGACAGGCCCACCGCAATCAGCCCCAGCATTTT.

This clonotype was counted at least ten times. V and J are TRBV27 and TRBJ2-2; no clear D. The germline V gene encodes CDR1 MNHEY and CDR2 SMNVEV (reference sequence). This CDR3 is built from 16 residues. V was clipped by 0 bases and J by 3 bases, with 11 bases between them. As DNA, the CDR3 is TGTGCCAGCAGTTTATCGTGGACGTGGGACACCGGGGAGCTGTTTTTT. Protein sequence: CASSLSWTWDTGELFF.

In its sample, this clonotype was seen many times. The chain has TRBV7-9 and TRBJ2-1; D gene ambiguous. The V gene lost 3 bases and the J gene lost 4 bases, with 13 bases spanning the gap. Germline CDR1 and CDR2: SEHNR and FQNEAQ (reference sequence). The length of the CDR3 is 15 residues. The DNA of the CDR3 is TGTGCCAGCAGCTTCCTTATGGGGTCTTACAATGAGCAGTTCTTC. Translated, it gives CASSFLMGSYNEQFF.

This clonotype was counted ten times or more. The chain uses TRBV5-8 and TRBJ2-3; D gene unclear. CDR1 SGHTS and CDR2 YDEGEE come from the germline V gene. Between the trimmed V and J ends, which lost 1 base and 3 bases, there was a span of 9 bases. CDR3 length: 14 residues. In nucleotides, the CDR3 is TGTGCCAGCAGCTTGCCTCAGTTTACAGATACGCAGTATTTT. Translating it yields CASSLPQFTDTQYF.

This clonotype occurred many times. This sequence joins TRBV7-9 and TRBJ1-6; D unresolved. This CDR3 has 15 residues. V shed 4 bases and J shed 7 bases, with 14 bases lying between them. Germline V gene lookup returns CDR1 SEHNR and CDR2 FQNEAQ (reference sequence). CDR3: CASSSQVGVNSPLHF. Written as DNA, the CDR3 is TGTGCCAGCAGCTCCCAGGTGGGAGTGAATTCACCCCTCCACTTT.

In this sample, this clonotype turned up many times. The chain links TRBV6-5 to TRBJ2-5; D is unclear. Trimming took 2 bases from V and 14 from J, leaving 12 bases between them. Germline-derived CDR1 and CDR2 are MNHEY and SVGAGI. The length of the CDR3 is 11 residues. CDR3 sequence: CASSYLGLPYF. The CDR3 DNA sequence: TGTGCCAGCAGTTACCTTGGCCTCCCTTACTTC.

Ten or more counts support this clonotype. V usage is TRBV7-2 and J usage is TRBJ2-5, with D perhaps assigned TRBD1 or TRBD2 (5 bases each). The CDR3 has 14 residues. Germline V gene data show CDR1 as SGHTA and CDR2 as FQGNSA. V dropped 3 bases and J dropped 2 bases, with 10 bases sitting between them. The CDR3 is CASSFPGAQETQYF. CDR3 DNA sequence: TGTGCCAGCAGCTTTCCCGGGGCACAAGAGACCCAGTACTTC.